A single T cell receptor (beta chain) is shown here with its context. The repertoire was sequenced with immunoSEQ multiplex PCR; TCRdb's copy has only in-frame clones and lacks some. The sample contains around 65,000 clones, roughly nine tenths of which appear only once. As for time point: cycle 4 day 1 (C4D1), after more than five weeks of nivolumab. All patients experienced relapse after autologous stem cell transplantation, and brentuximab vedotin exposure was variable. The V and J ends lost 2 bases and 0 bases respectively, with 7 bases between them. CDR3 length: 14 residues. The germline gives CDR1 MNHEY, CDR2 SVGAGI. This record comes from a study of PD-1 blockade in classical Hodgkin lymphoma.

The starting material was peripheral blood mononuclear cells (PBMCs), obtained before the fourth cycle of nivolumab. The receptor comes from a human donor with classical Hodgkin lymphoma. The chain couples TRBV6-5 to TRBJ1-1, with D possibly matching TRBD1 (6 bases). CDR3 DNA: TGTGCCAGCAGTTACGAGGGGGTGAACACTGAAGCTTTCTTT. Translated, it gives CASSYEGVNTEAFF.